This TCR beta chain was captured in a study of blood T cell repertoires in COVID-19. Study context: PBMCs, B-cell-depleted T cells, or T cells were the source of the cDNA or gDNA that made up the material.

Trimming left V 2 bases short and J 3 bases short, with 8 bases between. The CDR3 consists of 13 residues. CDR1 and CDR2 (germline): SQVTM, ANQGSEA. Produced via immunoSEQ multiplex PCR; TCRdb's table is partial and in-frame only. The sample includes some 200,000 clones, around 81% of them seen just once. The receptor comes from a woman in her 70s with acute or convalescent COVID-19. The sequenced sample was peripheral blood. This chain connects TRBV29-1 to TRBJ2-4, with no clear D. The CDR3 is CSVELADKNIQYF. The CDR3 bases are TGCAGCGTTGAACTGGCAGACAAAAACATTCAGTACTTC.